The next 2 T cell receptor beta chains were all read from a single sample in a study of blood T cell repertoires in COVID-19. The data were produced by immunoSEQ multiplex PCR, yet TCRdb's version contains in-frame clones alone and is incomplete. The sample lists approximately 450,000 clones, 87% occurring once. The sequenced material came from PBMCs or T cells enriched from blood (not recorded which). The receptors were gathered from a woman between 18 and 30 years old with acute COVID-19.

The chain joins TRBV7-6 to TRBJ1-5, with D possibly matching TRBD1 (6 bases). The CDR3 is 17 residues long. Trimming took off 2 bases at V and 0 bases at J, with 14 bases between the two ends. Germline assignment: CDR1 SGHVS and CDR2 FNYEAQ. CDR3 in DNA: TGTGCCAGCAGCTTATACGGACAGACGGTTAGCAATCAGCCCCAGCATTTT. It specifies CASSLYGQTVSNQPQHF.

The gene calls are TRBV7-9 and TRBJ2-2; TRBD2 is a possible D gene (7 bases). Germline-derived CDR1 and CDR2 are SEHNR and FQNEAQ (reference sequence). Trimming shortened V by 3 bases and J by 2 bases, and 16 bases separated the two germline ends. The CDR3 sequence is 17 residues long. CDR3 residues: CASSFLGAGANTGELFF. CDR3 in DNA: TGTGCCAGCAGCTTCTTAGGGGCGGGGGCAAACACCGGGGAGCTGTTTTTT.